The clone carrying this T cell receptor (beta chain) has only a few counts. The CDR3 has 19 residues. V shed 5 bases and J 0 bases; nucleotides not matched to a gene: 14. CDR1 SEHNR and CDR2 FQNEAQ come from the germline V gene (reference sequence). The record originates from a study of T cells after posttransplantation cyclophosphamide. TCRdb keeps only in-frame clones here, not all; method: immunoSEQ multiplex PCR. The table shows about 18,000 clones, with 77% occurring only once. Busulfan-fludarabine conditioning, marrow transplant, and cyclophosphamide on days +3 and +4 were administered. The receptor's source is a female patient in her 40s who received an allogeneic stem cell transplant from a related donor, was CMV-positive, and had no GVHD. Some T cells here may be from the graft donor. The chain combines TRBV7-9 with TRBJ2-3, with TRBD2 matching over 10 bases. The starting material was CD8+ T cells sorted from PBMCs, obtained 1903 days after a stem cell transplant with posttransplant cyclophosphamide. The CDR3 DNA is TGTGCCAGCAGCCAGTGGGGTCTAGCGGGGGTGTCTAGCACAGATACGCAGTATTTT. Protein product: CASSQWGLAGVSSTDTQYF. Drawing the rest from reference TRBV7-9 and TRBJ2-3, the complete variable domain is DTGVSQNPRHKITKRGQNVTFRCDPISEHNRLYWYRQTLGQGPEFLTYFQNEAQLEKSRLLSDRFSAERPKGSFSTLEIQRTEQGDSAMYLCASSQWGLAGVSSTDTQYFGPGTRLTVL.